This T cell receptor (beta chain) was captured in a study of regulatory T cells in long-lasting Graves disease (dated by TCRdb to the early 2020s). Background for the entire study: Persistent Graves' disease was defined as antithyroid drug treatment for over 5 years with persistently positive TSH receptor autoantibodies. TCR sequencing covered roughly 13 persistent and roughly 20 newly diagnosed Graves' disease patients, some 33 samples in total. Persistent Graves' disease patients were compared with newly diagnosed Graves' disease patients by peripheral blood TCR sequencing and RNA sequencing. The study was registered as a clinical trial and conducted in China. Persistent Graves' disease patients in the clinical cohort had taken antithyroid drugs for 9.5 to 13 years on average. Overall results and qualifications from the work: The authors acknowledged the small sample size as a limitation that may reduce accuracy. Compared with newly diagnosed patients, persistent Graves' disease patients had lower TCR Shannon entropy and fewer highly expanded clones, which suggests clonal expansion. Peripheral blood alone was examined, since thyroid tissue, which constituted the primary lesion, could not be accessed. TRBV28, TRBJ1-2 and TRBJ2-5 were preferentially used in persistent disease, while TRBV20-1 and TRBJ2-1 were favored in newly diagnosed disease. Sequencing and analysis were limited to the TCR beta chain. Patients with persistent disease shared more public clonotypes (approximately 2,500) than newly diagnosed patients did (approximately 970).

The time point label of this sample denotes: persistent/refractory GD, antithyroid drugs over 5 years with positive TRAb. RNA was extracted from PBMCs in TRIzol for both TCR sequencing and RNA sequencing. Graves' disease was diagnosed according to American Thyroid Association guidelines. The patients came from an endocrinology department in Xi'an, China. Each patient gave approximately 8.8 milliliters of peripheral blood, collected in an EDTA anticoagulant tube. Ficoll Paque Plus density gradient separation was used to isolate PBMCs, and no further T cell sorting was done. An Agilent 2100 Bioanalyzer and agarose gel were used to check RNA quality, while a NanoDrop 2000 measured RNA concentration. This clonotype was picked up many times. Its binding antigen is unknown. No base qualities exist here, and no much larger clone lies one base off it. The library came from multiplex PCR. Sequenced on an Illumina HiSeq 4000. iRepertoire HTBI primers and Arm-PCR amplification of CDR3 regions were used to construct TCR beta libraries. Gel purification was performed on PCR products prior to sequencing. The source study handled its data this way. Across samples, 60 to 80 TRBV and 13 to 15 TRBJ segments were identified and used for gene usage analysis of CDR3 amino acid clonotypes. Filtered high-quality paired reads were merged into contigs using COPE and FqMerger. BLAST was used to align contigs to the IMGT TRBV, TRBD and TRBJ reference genes, and CDR3 was defined following IMGT. Any clonotype with a frequency above 0.1% was counted as a highly expanded clone. Shannon entropy was used to measure repertoire diversity, and the Gini coefficient was used to measure V-J evenness. A clonotype was considered public if more than one individual shared it. TCRdb trimmed the raw reads at Q25, called clones with MiXCR and kept productive beta chains. Here each entry gathers all rows of one CDR3 protein and keeps the most common genes and DNA. For this entry, the V and J calls and clone size follow TCRdb and not the study's own pipeline. This sample holds about 470,000 distinct CDR3 sequences; roughly 20% were observed only once. The ten largest clonotypes hold 7.8% of the sample.

CDR1 and CDR2 were assigned from the germline V gene as SGHVS and FQNEAQ. Relative to germline, V is 3 bases shorter and J is 4 bases shorter, with 10 bases between their ends. Counted from cysteine to phenylalanine, this CDR3 has 13 amino acids. Of the read, only the CDR3 DNA is kept; its 39 bases are in frame from base 1. The V gene is TRBV7-8 and the J gene is TRBJ2-7; the D gene lacks a confident call. The sample consisted of peripheral blood mononuclear cells (PBMCs), taken when the disease was refractory, from a patient treated with antithyroid drugs. The receptor comes from a female donor with Graves disease. The CDR3 is CASSFEAPYEQYF. The nucleotide sequence is TGTGCCAGCAGCTTTGAGGCTCCGTACGAGCAGTACTTC.